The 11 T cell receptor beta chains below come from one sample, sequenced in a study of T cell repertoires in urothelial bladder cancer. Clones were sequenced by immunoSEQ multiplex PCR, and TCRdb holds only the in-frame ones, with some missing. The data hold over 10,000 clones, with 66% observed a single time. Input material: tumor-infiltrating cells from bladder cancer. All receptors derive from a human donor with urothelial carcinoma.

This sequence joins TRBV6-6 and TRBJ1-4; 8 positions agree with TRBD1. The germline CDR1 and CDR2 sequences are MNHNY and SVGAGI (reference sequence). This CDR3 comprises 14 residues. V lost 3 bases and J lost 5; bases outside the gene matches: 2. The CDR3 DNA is TGTGCCAGCAGTTATGGACAGGGCAATGAAAAACTGTTTTTT. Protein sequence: CASSYGQGNEKLFF.

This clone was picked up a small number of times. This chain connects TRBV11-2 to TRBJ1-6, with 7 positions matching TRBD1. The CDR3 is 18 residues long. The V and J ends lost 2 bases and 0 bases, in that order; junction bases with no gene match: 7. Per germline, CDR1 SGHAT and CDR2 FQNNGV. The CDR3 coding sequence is TGTGCCAGCAGCTTACGGGCAGGGGGTAGCTCCTATAATTCACCCCTCCACTTT. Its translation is CASSLRAGGSSYNSPLHF.

The CDR3, as DNA: TGCGCCAGCAGCCACCCGGGACATACAACTAATGAAAAACTGTTTTTT. It codes for CASSHPGHTTNEKLFF. The chain is built from TRBV4-1 and TRBJ1-4, with D possibly TRBD1 on 6 matching bases. Trimming cost V 3 bases and J 0 bases, with 11 bases left between them. The CDR3 totals 16 residues. Per germline, CDR1 MGHRA and CDR2 YSYEKL.

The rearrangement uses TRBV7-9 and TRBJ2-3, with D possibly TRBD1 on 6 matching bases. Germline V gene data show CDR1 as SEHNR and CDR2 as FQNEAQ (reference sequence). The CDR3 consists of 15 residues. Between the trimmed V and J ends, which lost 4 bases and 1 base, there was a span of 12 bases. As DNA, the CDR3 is TGTGCCAGCAGCTCGCTGACAGGAGGCACAGATACGCAGTATTTT. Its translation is CASSSLTGGTDTQYF.

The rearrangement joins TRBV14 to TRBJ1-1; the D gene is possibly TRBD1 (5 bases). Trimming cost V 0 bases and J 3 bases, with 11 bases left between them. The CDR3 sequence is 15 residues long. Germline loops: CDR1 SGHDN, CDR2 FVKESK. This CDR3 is CASSQDWGVHTEAFF. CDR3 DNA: TGTGCCAGCAGCCAAGACTGGGGCGTTCACACTGAAGCTTTCTTT.

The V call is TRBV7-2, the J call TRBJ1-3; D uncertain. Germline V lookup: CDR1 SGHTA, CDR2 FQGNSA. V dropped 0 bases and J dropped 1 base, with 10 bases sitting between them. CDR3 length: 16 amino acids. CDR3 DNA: TGTGCCAGCAGCTTAGCGCTTGCCAGGTCTGGAAACACCATATATTTT. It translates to CASSLALARSGNTIYF.

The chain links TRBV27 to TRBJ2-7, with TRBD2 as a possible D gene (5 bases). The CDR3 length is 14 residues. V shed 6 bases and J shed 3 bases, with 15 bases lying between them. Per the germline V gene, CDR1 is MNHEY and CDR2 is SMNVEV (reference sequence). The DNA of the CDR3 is TGTGCCAGCAGCCCTCTGTCGAGCGGCTACGAGCAGTACGTC. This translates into CASSPLSSGYEQYV.

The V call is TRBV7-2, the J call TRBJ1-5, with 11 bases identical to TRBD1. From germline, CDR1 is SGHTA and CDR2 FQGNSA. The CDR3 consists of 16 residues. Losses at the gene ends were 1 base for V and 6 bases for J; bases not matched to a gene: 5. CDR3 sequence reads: CASSLGWGQGVQPQHF. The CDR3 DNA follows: TGTGCCAGCAGCTTAGGATGGGGACAGGGGGTTCAGCCCCAGCATTTT.

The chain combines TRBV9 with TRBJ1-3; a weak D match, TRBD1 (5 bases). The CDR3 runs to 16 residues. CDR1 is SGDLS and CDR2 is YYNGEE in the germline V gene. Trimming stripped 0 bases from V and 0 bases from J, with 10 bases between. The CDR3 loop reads CASSVEGRHSGNTIYF. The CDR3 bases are TGTGCCAGCAGCGTAGAGGGGCGGCACTCTGGAAACACCATATATTTT.

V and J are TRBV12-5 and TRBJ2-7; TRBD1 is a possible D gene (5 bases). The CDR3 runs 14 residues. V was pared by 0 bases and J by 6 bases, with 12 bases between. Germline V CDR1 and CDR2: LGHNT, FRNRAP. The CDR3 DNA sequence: TGTGCTAGTGGTTTGGTATCCAGGGTGGGCGAGCAGTACTTC. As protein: CASGLVSRVGEQYF. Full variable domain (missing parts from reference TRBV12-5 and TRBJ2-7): DARVTQTPRHKVTEMGQEVTMRCQPILGHNTVFWYRQTMMQGLELLAYFRNRAPLDDSGMPKDRFSAEMPDATLATLKIQPSEPRDSAVYFCASGLVSRVGEQYFGPGTRLTVT.

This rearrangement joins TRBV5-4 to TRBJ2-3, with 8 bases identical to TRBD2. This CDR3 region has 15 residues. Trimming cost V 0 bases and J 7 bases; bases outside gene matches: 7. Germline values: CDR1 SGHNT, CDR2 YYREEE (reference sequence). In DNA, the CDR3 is TGTGCCAGCAGCTTGGGAGCGGGGGACTATAATACGCAGTATTTT. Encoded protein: CASSLGAGDYNTQYF.